The 18 T cell receptor beta chains below all came from one sample that was sequenced in a study of blood T cell repertoires in COVID-19. The protocol was immunoSEQ multiplex PCR, while the TCRdb copy is restricted to in-frame clones and leaves out a portion. The table lists under 85,000 clones, around 82% of them singletons. The sequenced material came from peripheral blood. All receptors derive from a man older than 75 with active or convalescent COVID-19.

The chain combines TRBV7-3 with TRBJ1-2; D ambiguous. V lost 5 bases and J 3 bases, leaving 16 bases between the germline ends. Germline loops: CDR1 SGHTA, CDR2 FQGTGA. There are 15 residues in the CDR3. The CDR3 reads CASSLEAGKDYGYTF. The CDR3 nucleotides are TGTGCCAGCAGCCTTGAGGCGGGGAAGGACTATGGCTACACCTTC. Filled out from reference TRBV7-3 and TRBJ1-2, the complete variable domain reads GAGVSQTPSNKVTEKGKYVELRCDPISGHTALYWYRQSLGQGPEFLIYFQGTGAADDSGLPNDRFFAVRPEGSVSTLKIQRTERGDSAVYLCASSLEAGKDYGYTFGSGTRLTVV.

The chain couples TRBV5-1 to TRBJ2-5; 7 bases align to TRBD1. V gave up 4 bases and J gave up 2 bases; unmatched junction bases: 8. The CDR3 totals 15 residues. Germline V CDR1 and CDR2: SGHRS, YFSETQ. The CDR3 region is CASSPLRGPQETQYF. The CDR3 DNA reads TGCGCCAGCAGCCCCCTGAGGGGGCCACAAGAGACCCAGTACTTC.

The V and J genes are TRBV27 and TRBJ1-2; TRBD1 matches at 7 bases. With 4 bases clipped from V and 2 bases from J, the junction kept 1 base outside the gene matches. The germline CDR1 and CDR2 sequences are MNHEY and SMNVEV (reference sequence). This CDR3 contains 13 residues. The CDR3 sequence: CASSYRGNYGYTF. Written as DNA, the CDR3 is TGTGCCAGCAGTTACAGGGGCAACTATGGCTACACCTTC.

In this sample, this clone turned up a few times. The rearrangement joins TRBV3-1 (or the pseudogene TRBV3-2) to TRBJ2-1; 7 bases agree with TRBD1. The CDR3 spans 16 residues. Germline CDR1 and CDR2: LGHDT and YNNKEL (reference sequence). V gave up 2 bases and J gave up 4 bases; unmatched junction bases: 8. The CDR3 DNA follows: TGTGCCAGCAGCCAACACCGGGACAGTCCGTACAATGAGCAGTTCTTC. Its translation: CASSQHRDSPYNEQFF.

J is TRBJ1-6 and V is TRBV25-1, with 8 nucleotides matching TRBD1. The CDR3 is 13 residues long. The junction had 3 bases not matched to a gene; V was cut back by 7 bases and J by 7 bases. Per germline, CDR1 MGHDK and CDR2 SYGVNS. DNA for the CDR3: TGTGCCAGCACCGGACAGGGAAATTCACCCCTCCACTTT. Protein: CASTGQGNSPLHF. Variable domain in full (rest from reference TRBV25-1 and TRBJ1-6): EADIYQTPRYLVIGTGKKITLECSQTMGHDKMYWYQQDPGMELHLIHYSYGVNSTEKGDLSSESTVSRIRTEHFPLTLESARPSHTSQYLCASTGQGNSPLHFGNGTRLTVT.

The V call is TRBV4-3, the J call TRBJ2-2; 9 bases fit TRBD1. Germline CDR1 is LGHNA and CDR2 is YSLEER. V lost 4 bases, J lost 9 bases, and 9 bases stayed unmatched. CDR3 length: 15 residues. CDR3 protein: CASSLDPGQGRELFF. In DNA form, the CDR3 reads TGCGCCAGCAGCCTCGATCCGGGACAGGGAAGGGAGCTGTTTTTT.

This sequence joins TRBV30 and TRBJ1-2, with no clear D. The ends were cut back, 0 bases at V and 0 bases at J, with 14 bases in the middle. The germline V gene encodes CDR1 GTSNPN and CDR2 SVGIG (reference sequence). This CDR3 has 16 amino acids. CDR3 sequence (DNA): TGTGCCTGGAGTGTACGAGGCTTTCGAACTAACTATGGCTACACCTTC. Protein sequence: CAWSVRGFRTNYGYTF.

The gene calls are TRBV15 and TRBJ1-4; TRBD1 agrees at 11 bases. The CDR3 contains 20 residues. The V gene end was trimmed by 2 bases and the J gene end by 1 base; junction bases not matched to a gene: 12. The germline CDR1 and CDR2 sequences are LNHNV and YYDKDF (reference sequence). CDR3 loop: CATSRSRDRGNVKTNEKLFF. Written as DNA, the CDR3 is TGTGCCACCAGCAGAAGCCGGGACAGGGGGAATGTGAAAACTAATGAAAAACTGTTTTTT.

This sequence joins TRBV5-1 and TRBJ2-5; TRBD2 aligns across 8 bases. J gave up 1 base and V 4 bases, and 3 bases lay outside the gene matches. Germline CDR1 is SGHRS and CDR2 is YFSETQ. The CDR3 has 14 residues. The CDR3 DNA reads as TGCGCCAGCAGCAGCGGGGGCGCCCAAGAGACCCAGTACTTC. Its protein is CASSSGGAQETQYF.

The genes are TRBV5-1 and TRBJ1-3; D not resolved. Between the trimmed V and J ends, which lost 4 bases and 8 bases, there was a span of 19 bases. From germline, CDR1 is SGHRS and CDR2 YFSETQ. This CDR3 region has 15 residues. The CDR3 region is CASSPSSAAGDTIYF. CDR3 DNA: TGCGCCAGCAGCCCCTCTTCCGCGGCGGGAGACACCATATATTTT.

The chain is built from TRBV4-2 and TRBJ1-5, with D maybe TRBD1 (6 bases). Trimming left V 4 bases short and J 1 base short, with 8 bases between. This CDR3 is built from 14 residues. Germline values: CDR1 LGHNA, CDR2 YNFKEQ. The CDR3 DNA follows: TGTGCCAGCAGCCCGGGACAAAGCAATCAGCCCCAGCATTTT. It yields the protein CASSPGQSNQPQHF.

The chain links TRBV5-1 to TRBJ2-5, with D hard to call. This CDR3 is 16 amino acids long. V lost 0 bases to trimming and J lost 1 base, with 13 bases between them. CDR1 is SGHRS, CDR2 YFSETQ, per germline. As DNA, the CDR3 is TGCGCCAGCAGCTTGGAAAGCTCCGGGTCCCAAGAGACCCAGTACTTC. Translation: CASSLESSGSQETQYF.

The rearrangement joins TRBV3-1 (or the pseudogene TRBV3-2) to TRBJ1-4, with D tentatively TRBD1 (5 bases). Trimming took 4 bases from V and 0 from J, leaving 6 bases between them. Germline-derived CDR1 and CDR2 are LGHDT and YNNKEL (reference sequence). The CDR3 spans 14 residues. The CDR3 region is CASSPQATNEKLFF. The DNA for the CDR3 is TGTGCCAGCAGCCCACAGGCAACTAATGAAAAACTGTTTTTT.

By share, this clone ranks as medium-sized. V and J are TRBV4-1 and TRBJ2-7; TRBD2 agrees at 8 bases. There are 15 residues in the CDR3. Germline V gene lookup returns CDR1 MGHRA and CDR2 YSYEKL. J was trimmed by 0 bases and V by 3 bases; bases with no gene match: 4. The CDR3 spells CASSHLAGSSYEQYF. The CDR3 region has the DNA TGCGCCAGCAGCCATTTAGCGGGAAGCTCCTACGAGCAGTACTTC.

The chain is built from TRBV5-6 and TRBJ1-3; 9 positions match TRBD1. Germline values: CDR1 SGHDT, CDR2 YYEEEE. J lost 3 bases, V lost 4 bases, and 5 bases had no gene match. The CDR3 contains 15 residues. This CDR3 reads CASSGTGIIGNTIYF. CDR3 in DNA: TGTGCCAGCAGCGGGACAGGGATCATTGGAAACACCATATATTTT.

The V and J genes are TRBV6-5 and TRBJ1-5; 9 bases are a match to TRBD1. J was trimmed by 4 bases and V by 5 bases; bases with no gene match: 6. The CDR3 is 15 residues long. CDR1 is MNHEY, CDR2 SVGAGI, per germline. The CDR3 reads CASSIGQGQNQPQHF. DNA for the CDR3: TGTGCCAGCAGTATAGGACAGGGGCAAAATCAGCCCCAGCATTTT.

The chain employs TRBV9 and TRBJ2-1; 10 bases line up with TRBD2. CDR1 is SGDLS, CDR2 YYNGEE, per germline. The CDR3 totals 16 residues. With V trimmed by 0 bases and J by 2 bases, 2 bases remained unmatched. Here the CDR3 reads CASSVESGRAYNEQFF. DNA of the CDR3: TGTGCCAGCAGCGTAGAAAGCGGGAGGGCCTACAATGAGCAGTTCTTC.

The chain couples TRBV9 to TRBJ2-5; D possibly corresponds to TRBD2 (5 bases). Germline lookup yields CDR1 SGDLS and CDR2 YYNGEE. V shed 5 bases and J shed 1 base, with 9 bases lying between them. This CDR3 contains 13 residues. The CDR3 spells CASRGSGQETQYF. DNA of the CDR3: TGTGCCAGCAGGGGGAGCGGCCAAGAGACCCAGTACTTC.